This T cell receptor beta chain was retrieved from a study of cytomegalovirus exposure and HLA in healthy donors. Findings of the study overall: Several of the most significant clusters appeared, in a later analysis, to be linked to common viral pathogens. TCR beta sequences reportedly predicted most subjects' HLA-A and HLA-B alleles accurately. Associated with cytomegalovirus, according to the listing, were around 160 TCR beta chains. Most TCR sequences were seen very rarely across donors, but some public TCRs occurred in many.

Vbeta (60) and Jbeta (13) primers were used in the PCR. Using immunoSEQ multiplex PCR, the repertoire was profiled, and TCRdb retains in-frame clones only, with some absent. The data contain about 96,000 clones, approximately 72% of them singletons. A remark on this clone: Its antigen is currently unknown.

This CDR3 has 15 amino acids. V was clipped by 7 bases and J by 1 base, with 15 bases between them. CDR1 and CDR2 (germline): SEHNR, FQNEAQ (reference sequence). The V and J genes are TRBV7-9 and TRBJ2-3, with no clear D. Sequencing used PBMCs. The sequence was obtained from a female donor in good health and CMV-seropositive. CDR3 in amino acids: CASISAGSRTDTQYF. The CDR3 nucleotides are TGTGCCAGCATATCGGCCGGGTCTCGCACAGATACGCAGTATTTT.